This T cell receptor beta chain was identified in a study of a mutant IDH1 vaccine in newly diagnosed glioma. As for the study in general: The treated population exhibited a male proportion of about 60%, a female proportion of roughly 38%, and a mean age of approximately 42 years.

Clones were read by immunoSEQ multiplex PCR, and TCRdb kept only the in-frame ones, dropping some. The sample holds tens of thousands of clones, approximately 80% seen once. J gave up 5 bases and V 8 bases, and 8 bases lay outside the gene matches. This CDR3 is 15 amino acids long. Germline V lookup: CDR1 SEHNR, CDR2 FQNEAQ (reference sequence). This clone has just one count. The time point was: baseline, week 1 (first vaccination visit). Sample treatment: pre-vaccination baseline after standard-of-care therapy. This chain connects TRBV7-9 to TRBJ2-1; 11 bases agree with TRBD2. The source is a man younger than 40 with glioma. This specimen consisted of PBMCs, obtained from a glioma patient treated with radiotherapy, temozolomide or both. The CDR3 region has the DNA TGTGCCAGCTGTGTAGCGGGAGGGCTCGACAATGAGCAGTTCTTC. It encodes CASCVAGGLDNEQFF. The full variable domain, with the rest looked up from reference TRBV7-9 and TRBJ2-1, is DTGVSQNPRHKITKRGQNVTFRCDPISEHNRLYWYRQTLGQGPEFLTYFQNEAQLEKSRLLSDRFSAERPKGSFSTLEIQRTEQGDSAMYLCASCVAGGLDNEQFFGPGTRLTVL.